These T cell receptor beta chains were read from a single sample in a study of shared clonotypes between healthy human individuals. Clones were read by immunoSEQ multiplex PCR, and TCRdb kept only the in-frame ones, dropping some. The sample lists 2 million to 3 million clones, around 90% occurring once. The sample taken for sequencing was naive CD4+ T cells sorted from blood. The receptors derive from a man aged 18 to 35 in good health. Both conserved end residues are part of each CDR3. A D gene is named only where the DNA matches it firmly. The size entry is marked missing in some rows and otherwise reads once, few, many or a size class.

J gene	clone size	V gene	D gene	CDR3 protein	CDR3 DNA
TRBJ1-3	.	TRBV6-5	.	CASRGTSGNTIYF	TGTGCCAGCAGGGGGACCTCTGGAAACACCATATATTTT
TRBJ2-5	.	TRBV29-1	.	CSVRQETQYF	TGCAGCGTTAGACAAGAGACCCAGTACTTC
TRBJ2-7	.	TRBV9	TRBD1	CASSAGTGGGGQYF	TGTGCCAGCAGCGCCGGGACAGGGGGCGGTGGGCAGTACTTC
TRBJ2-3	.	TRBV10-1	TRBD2	CASSAGLAAPFDTQYF	TGCGCCAGCAGTGCGGGCCTAGCGGCACCTTTTGATACGCAGTATTTT
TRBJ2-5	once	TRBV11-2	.	CASSNLGGSQETQYF	TGTGCCAGCAGCAACCTGGGGGGTTCTCAAGAGACCCAGTACTTC
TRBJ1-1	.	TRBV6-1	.	CASSQGRGTEAFF	TGTGCCAGCAGCCAGGGCCGCGGCACTGAAGCTTTCTTT
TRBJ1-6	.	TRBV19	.	CASSISPTGPARTYNSPLHF	TGTGCCAGTAGTATCTCCCCTACGGGACCGGCGAGGACCTATAATTCACCCCTCCACTTT
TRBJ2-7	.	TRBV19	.	CASGHRGGQYF	TGTGCCAGCGGACACCGTGGAGGGCAGTACTTC
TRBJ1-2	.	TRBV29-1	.	CSVVSWGWGAYGYTF	TGCAGCGTCGTATCATGGGGATGGGGTGCATATGGCTACACCTTC
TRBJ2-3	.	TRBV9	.	CASSPRGGASTDTQYF	TGTGCCAGCAGCCCTAGAGGGGGGGCTAGCACAGATACGCAGTATTTT
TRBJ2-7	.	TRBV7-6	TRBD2	CASSKGLAGSQNLYEQYF	TGTGCCAGCAGCAAAGGACTAGCGGGAAGCCAAAACCTCTACGAGCAGTACTTC
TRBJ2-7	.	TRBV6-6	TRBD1	CASSPDRGSYEQYF	TGTGCCAGCAGCCCGGACAGGGGCTCCTACGAGCAGTACTTC
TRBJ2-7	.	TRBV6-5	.	CASSYGLGYEQYF	TGTGCCAGCAGTTACGGGCTGGGGTACGAGCAGTACTTC
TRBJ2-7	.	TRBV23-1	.	CASSPHSTETYEQYF	TGCGCCAGCAGTCCCCACAGTACTGAGACCTACGAGCAGTACTTC
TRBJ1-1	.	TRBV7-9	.	CASSPTGIHSEAFF	TGTGCCAGCAGCCCCACAGGGATTCATTCTGAAGCTTTCTTT
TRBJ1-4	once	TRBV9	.	CASSPRGRGEKLFF	TGTGCCAGCAGCCCGCGCGGGAGAGGCGAAAAACTGTTTTTT
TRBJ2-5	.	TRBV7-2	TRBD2	CASSPGLRETQYF	TGTGCCAGCAGCCCGGGACTACGGGAGACCCAGTACTTC
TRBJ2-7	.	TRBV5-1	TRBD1	CASSSGQIPYEQYF	TGCGCCAGCAGCTCGGGACAGATCCCCTACGAGCAGTACTTC
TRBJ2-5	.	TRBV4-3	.	CASSQDISGEETQYF	TGCGCCAGCAGCCAAGATATATCAGGGGAAGAGACCCAGTACTTC
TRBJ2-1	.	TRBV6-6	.	CASSYGNNEQFF	TGTGCCAGCAGTTACGGGAACAATGAGCAGTTCTTC
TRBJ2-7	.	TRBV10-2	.	CASSPKFEQYF	TGCGCCAGCAGCCCGAAATTCGAGCAGTACTTC
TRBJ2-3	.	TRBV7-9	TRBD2	CASSSGLAGTDTQYF	TGTGCCAGCAGCTCGGGACTAGCGGGAACAGATACGCAGTATTTT
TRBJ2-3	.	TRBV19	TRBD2	CASSMLGLADSTDTQYF	TGTGCCAGTAGTATGCTAGGGCTAGCGGACAGCACAGATACGCAGTATTTT
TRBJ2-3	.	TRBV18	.	CASSRRAEGTDTQYF	TGTGCCAGCTCCCGGCGAGCGGAGGGCACAGATACGCAGTATTTT
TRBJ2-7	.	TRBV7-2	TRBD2	CASSLGGTILGEQYF	TGTGCCAGCAGCCTGGGGGGGACTATTTTGGGCGAGCAGTACTTC
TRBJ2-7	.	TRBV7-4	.	CASSLNLAREQYF	TGTGCCAGCAGCTTAAACTTAGCTCGCGAGCAGTACTTC
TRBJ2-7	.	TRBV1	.	CTSSQDNRGPTGEQYF	TGCACCAGCAGCCAAGATAACCGGGGTCCCACCGGCGAGCAGTACTTC
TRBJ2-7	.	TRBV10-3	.	CAISEGFYEQYF	TGTGCCATCAGTGAAGGTTTTTACGAGCAGTACTTC
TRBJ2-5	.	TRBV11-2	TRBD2	CASSQAAGYRETQYF	TGTGCCAGCAGCCAAGCAGCGGGGTACCGGGAGACCCAGTACTTC
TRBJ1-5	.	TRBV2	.	CASSVGRGTKEPQHF	TGTGCCAGCAGCGTAGGCAGGGGAACTAAGGAGCCCCAGCATTTT
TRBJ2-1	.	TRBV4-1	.	CASSQALGEQFF	TGCGCCAGCAGCCAAGCTCTTGGAGAGCAGTTCTTC
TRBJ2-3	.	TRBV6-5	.	CARREFADTQYF	TGTGCCAGGCGGGAATTCGCAGATACGCAGTATTTT
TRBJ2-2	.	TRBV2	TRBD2	CARGLAGTNTGELFF	TGTGCCAGAGGCTTAGCGGGGACGAACACCGGGGAGCTGTTTTTT
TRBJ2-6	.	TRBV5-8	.	CASSLAARIGPGANVLTF	TGTGCCAGCAGCTTGGCCGCCCGGATCGGCCCTGGGGCCAACGTCCTGACTTTC
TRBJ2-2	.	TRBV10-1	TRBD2	CASSDRVAGVANTGELFF	TGCGCCAGCAGTGATAGAGTAGCGGGGGTCGCGAACACCGGGGAGCTGTTTTTT
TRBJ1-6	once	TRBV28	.	CASSRDQGRESPLHF	TGTGCCAGCAGTAGAGACCAGGGGAGAGAATCACCCCTCCACTTT
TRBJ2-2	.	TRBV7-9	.	CASSLGEGVNTGELFF	TGTGCCAGCAGCTTAGGTGAAGGGGTGAACACCGGGGAGCTGTTTTTT